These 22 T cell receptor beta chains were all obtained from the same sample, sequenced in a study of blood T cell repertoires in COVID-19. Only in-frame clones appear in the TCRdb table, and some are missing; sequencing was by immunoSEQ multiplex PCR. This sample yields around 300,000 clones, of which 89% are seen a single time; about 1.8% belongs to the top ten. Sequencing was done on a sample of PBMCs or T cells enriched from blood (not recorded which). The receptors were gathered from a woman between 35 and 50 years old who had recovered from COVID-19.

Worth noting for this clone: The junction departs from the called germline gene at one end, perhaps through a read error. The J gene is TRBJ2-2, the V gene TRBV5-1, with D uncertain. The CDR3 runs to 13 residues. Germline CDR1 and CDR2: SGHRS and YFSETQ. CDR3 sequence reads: CASSLGNSGELFF. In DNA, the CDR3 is TGCGCCAGCAGCTTGGGGAACAGCGGGGAGCTGTTTTTT.

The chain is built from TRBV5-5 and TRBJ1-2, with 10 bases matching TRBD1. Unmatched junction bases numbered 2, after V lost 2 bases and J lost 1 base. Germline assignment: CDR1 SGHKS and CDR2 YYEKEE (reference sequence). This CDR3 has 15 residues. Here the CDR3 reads CASSLGQGVNYGYTF. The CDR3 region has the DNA TGTGCCAGCAGCTTAGGACAGGGGGTTAACTATGGCTACACCTTC. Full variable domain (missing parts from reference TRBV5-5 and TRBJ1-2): DAGVTQSPTHLIKTRGQQVTLRCSPISGHKSVSWYQQVLGQGPQFIFQYYEKEERGRGNFPDRFSARQFPNYSSELNVNALLLGDSALYLCASSLGQGVNYGYTFGSGTRLTVV.

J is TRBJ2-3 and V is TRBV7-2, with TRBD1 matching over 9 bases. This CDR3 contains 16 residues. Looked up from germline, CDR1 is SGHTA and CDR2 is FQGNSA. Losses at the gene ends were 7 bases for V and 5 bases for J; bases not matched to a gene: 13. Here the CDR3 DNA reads TGTGCCAGCACCTCATACCGGGACAGGGCTGAAGATACGCAGTATTTT. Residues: CASTSYRDRAEDTQYF.

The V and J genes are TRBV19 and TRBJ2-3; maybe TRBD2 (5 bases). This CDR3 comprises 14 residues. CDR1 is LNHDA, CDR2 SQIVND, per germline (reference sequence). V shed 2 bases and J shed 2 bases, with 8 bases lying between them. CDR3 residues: CASSIPGITDTQYF. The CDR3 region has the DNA TGTGCCAGTAGTATACCGGGGATCACAGATACGCAGTATTTT.

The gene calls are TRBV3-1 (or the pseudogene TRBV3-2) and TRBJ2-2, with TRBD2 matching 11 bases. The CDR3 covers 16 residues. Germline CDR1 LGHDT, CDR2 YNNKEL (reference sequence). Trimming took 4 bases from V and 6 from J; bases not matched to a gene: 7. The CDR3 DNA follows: TGTGCCAGCAGCCTCTATAGCGGGGGGGCCCCCGGGGAGCTGTTTTTT. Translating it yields CASSLYSGGAPGELFF.

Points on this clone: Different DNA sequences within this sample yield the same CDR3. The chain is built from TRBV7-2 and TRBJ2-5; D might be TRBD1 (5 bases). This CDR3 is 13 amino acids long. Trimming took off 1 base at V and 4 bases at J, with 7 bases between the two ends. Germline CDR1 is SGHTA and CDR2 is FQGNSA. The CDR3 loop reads CASSLGQGETQYF. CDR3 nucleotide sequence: TGTGCCAGCAGCTTAGGCCAGGGAGAGACCCAGTACTTC. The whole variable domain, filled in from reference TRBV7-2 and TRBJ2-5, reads GAGVSQSPSNKVTEKGKDVELRCDPISGHTALYWYRQSLGQGLEFLIYFQGNSAPDKSGLPSDRFSAERTGGSVSTLTIQRTQQEDSAVYLCASSLGQGETQYFGPGTRLLVL.

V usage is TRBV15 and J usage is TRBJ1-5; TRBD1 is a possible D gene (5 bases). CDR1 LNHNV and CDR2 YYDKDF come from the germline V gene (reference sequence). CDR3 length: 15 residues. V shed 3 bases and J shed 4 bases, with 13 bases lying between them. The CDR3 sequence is CATSRQGGTNQPQHF. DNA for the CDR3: TGTGCCACCAGCAGGCAGGGAGGTACAAATCAGCCCCAGCATTTT.

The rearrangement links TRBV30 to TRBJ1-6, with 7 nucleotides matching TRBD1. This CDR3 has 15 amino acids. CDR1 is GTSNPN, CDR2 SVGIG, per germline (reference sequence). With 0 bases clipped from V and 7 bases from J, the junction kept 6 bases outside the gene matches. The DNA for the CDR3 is TGTGCCTGGAGTGTACTAGCGGGACAGAATTCACCCCTCCACTTT. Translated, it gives CAWSVLAGQNSPLHF.

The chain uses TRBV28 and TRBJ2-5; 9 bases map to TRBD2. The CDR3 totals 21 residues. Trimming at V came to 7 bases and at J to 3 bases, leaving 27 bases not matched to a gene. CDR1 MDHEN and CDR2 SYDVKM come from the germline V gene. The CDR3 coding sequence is TGTGCCAGCAACCTTCGGGGGGGGAAAGCGGGAGGCCCAACAGGGGAAGAGACCCAGTACTTC. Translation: CASNLRGGKAGGPTGEETQYF.

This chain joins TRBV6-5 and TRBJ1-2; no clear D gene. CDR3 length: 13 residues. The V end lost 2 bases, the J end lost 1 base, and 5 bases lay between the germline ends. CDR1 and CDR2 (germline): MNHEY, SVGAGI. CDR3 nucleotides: TGTGCCAGCAGTTACCGCAGTAACTATGGCTACACCTTC. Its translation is CASSYRSNYGYTF.

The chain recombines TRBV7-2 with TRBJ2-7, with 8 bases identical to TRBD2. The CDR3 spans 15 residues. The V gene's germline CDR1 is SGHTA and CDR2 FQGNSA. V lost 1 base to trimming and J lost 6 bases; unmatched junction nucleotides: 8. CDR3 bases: TGTGCCAGCAGCTTAGGTAGCGGGACCCACGGCGAGCAGTACTTC. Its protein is CASSLGSGTHGEQYF.

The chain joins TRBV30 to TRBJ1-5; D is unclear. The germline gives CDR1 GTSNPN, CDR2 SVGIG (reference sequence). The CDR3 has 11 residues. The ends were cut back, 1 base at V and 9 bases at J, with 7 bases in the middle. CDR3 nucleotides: TGTGCCTGGAGTGAGACGGGGCCCCAGCATTTT. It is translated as CAWSETGPQHF.

The CDR3 sequence is CASSLQGAGNEKLFF. The CDR3 bases are TGCGCCAGCAGCTTACAGGGGGCGGGTAATGAAAAACTGTTTTTT. The rearrangement joins TRBV5-1 to TRBJ1-4; the match to TRBD1 covers 9 bases. CDR3 length: 15 amino acids. The V gene's germline CDR1 is SGHRS and CDR2 YFSETQ. Trimming at V came to 2 bases and at J to 4 bases, leaving 3 bases not matched to a gene.

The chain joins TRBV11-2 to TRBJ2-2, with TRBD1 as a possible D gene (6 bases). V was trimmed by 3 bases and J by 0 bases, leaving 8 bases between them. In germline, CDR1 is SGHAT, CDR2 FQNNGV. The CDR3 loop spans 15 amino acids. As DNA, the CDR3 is TGTGCCAGCAGCTTGAACAGGGCGAACACCGGGGAGCTGTTTTTT. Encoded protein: CASSLNRANTGELFF. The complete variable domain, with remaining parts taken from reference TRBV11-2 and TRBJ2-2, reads EAGVAQSPRYKIIEKRQSVAFWCNPISGHATLYWYQQILGQGPKLLIQFQNNGVVDDSQLPKDRFSAERLKGVDSTLKIQPAKLEDSAVYLCASSLNRANTGELFFGEGSRLTVL.

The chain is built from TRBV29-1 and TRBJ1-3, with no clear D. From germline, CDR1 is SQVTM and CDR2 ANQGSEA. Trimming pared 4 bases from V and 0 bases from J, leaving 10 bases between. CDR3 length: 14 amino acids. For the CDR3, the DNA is TGCAGCGTTGGAGGCACGAGCTCTGGAAACACCATATATTTT. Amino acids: CSVGGTSSGNTIYF.

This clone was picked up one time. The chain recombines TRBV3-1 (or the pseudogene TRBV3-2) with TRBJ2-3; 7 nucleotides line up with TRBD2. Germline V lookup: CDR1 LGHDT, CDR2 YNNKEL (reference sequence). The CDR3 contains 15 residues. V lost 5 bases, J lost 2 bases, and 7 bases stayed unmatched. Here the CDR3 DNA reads TGTGCCAGCAGCGAATTGGGGGGGGTCACAGATACGCAGTATTTT. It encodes CASSELGGVTDTQYF.

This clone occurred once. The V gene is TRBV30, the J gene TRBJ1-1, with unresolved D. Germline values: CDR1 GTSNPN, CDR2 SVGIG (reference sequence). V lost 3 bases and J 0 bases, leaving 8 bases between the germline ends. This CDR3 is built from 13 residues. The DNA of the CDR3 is TGTGCCTGGAGCACACGCATGAACACTGAAGCTTTCTTT. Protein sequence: CAWSTRMNTEAFF.

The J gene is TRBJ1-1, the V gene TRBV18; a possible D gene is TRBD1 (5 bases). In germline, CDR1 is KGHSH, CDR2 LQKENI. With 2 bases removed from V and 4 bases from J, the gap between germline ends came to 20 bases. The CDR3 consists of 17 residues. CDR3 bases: TGTGCCAGCTCACCAGCCCCCTTTTCAGGGCGGACCACTGAAGCTTTCTTT. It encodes CASSPAPFSGRTTEAFF.

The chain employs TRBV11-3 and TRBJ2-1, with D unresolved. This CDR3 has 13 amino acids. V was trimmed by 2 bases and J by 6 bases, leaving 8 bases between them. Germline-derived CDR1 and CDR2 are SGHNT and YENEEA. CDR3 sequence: CASSLSLLNEQFF. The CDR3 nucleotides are TGTGCCAGCAGCTTATCCCTCCTCAATGAGCAGTTCTTC.

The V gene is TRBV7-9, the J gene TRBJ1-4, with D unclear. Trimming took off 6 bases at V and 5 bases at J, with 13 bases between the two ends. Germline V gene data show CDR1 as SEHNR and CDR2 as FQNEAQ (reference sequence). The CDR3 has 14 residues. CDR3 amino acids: CASRGEARNEKLFF. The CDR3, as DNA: TGTGCCAGCAGAGGAGAGGCGCGGAATGAAAAACTGTTTTTT.

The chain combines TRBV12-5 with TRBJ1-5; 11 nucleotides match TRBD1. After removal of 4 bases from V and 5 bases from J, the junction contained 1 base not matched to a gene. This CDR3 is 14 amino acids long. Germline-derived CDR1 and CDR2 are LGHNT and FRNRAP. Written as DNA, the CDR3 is TGTGCTAGTGGTTGGACAGGGGGCGATCAGCCCCAGCATTTT. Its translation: CASGWTGGDQPQHF.

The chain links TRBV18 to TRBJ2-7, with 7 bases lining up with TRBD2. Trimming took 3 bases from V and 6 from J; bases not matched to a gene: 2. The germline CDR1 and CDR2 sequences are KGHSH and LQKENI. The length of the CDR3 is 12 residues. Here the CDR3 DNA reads TGTGCCAGCTCACCGGGGGGGATCGAGCAGTACTTC. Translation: CASSPGGIEQYF.